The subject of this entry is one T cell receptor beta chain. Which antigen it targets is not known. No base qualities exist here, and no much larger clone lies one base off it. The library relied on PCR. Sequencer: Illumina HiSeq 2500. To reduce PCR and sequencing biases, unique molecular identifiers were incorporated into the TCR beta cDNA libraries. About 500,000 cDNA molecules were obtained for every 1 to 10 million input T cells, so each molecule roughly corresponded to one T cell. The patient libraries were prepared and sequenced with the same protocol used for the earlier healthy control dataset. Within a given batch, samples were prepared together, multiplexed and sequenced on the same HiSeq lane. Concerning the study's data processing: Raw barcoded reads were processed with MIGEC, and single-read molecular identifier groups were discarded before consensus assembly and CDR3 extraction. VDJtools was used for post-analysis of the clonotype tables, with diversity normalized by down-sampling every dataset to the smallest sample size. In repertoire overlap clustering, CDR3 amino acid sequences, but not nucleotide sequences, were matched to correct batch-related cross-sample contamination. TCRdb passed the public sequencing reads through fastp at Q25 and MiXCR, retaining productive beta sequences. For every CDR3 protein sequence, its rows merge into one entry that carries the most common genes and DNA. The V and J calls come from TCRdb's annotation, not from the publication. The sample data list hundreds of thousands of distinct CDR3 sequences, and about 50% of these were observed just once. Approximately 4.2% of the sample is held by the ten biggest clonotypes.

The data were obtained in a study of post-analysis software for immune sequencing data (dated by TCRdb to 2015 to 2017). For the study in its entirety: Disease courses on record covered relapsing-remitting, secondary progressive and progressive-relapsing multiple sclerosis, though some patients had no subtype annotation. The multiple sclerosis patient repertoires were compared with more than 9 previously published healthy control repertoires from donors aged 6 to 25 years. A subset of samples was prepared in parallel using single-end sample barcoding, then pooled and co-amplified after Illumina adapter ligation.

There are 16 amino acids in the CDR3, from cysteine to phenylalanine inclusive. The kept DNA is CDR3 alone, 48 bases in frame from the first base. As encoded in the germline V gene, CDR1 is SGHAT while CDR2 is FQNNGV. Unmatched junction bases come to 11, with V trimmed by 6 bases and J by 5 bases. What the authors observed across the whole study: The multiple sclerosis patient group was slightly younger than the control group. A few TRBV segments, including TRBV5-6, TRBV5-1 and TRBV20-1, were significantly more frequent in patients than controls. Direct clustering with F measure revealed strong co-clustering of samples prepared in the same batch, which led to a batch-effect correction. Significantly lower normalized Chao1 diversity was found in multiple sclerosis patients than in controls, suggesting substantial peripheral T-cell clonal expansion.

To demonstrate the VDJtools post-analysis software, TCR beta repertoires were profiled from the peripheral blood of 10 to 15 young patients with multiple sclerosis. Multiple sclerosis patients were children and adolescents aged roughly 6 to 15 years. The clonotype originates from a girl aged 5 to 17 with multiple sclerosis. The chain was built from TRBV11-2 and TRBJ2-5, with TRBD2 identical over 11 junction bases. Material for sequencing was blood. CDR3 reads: CASRDLAGGPPETQYF. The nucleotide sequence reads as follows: TGTGCCAGCAGAGATCTAGCGGGAGGTCCCCCGGAGACCCAGTACTTC.